Listed below are T cell receptor beta chains from one sample, sequenced in a study of pediatric ulcerative colitis. Assay used: immunoSEQ multiplex PCR; TCRdb lists only in-frame clones, some missing. Of 25,000 to 35,000 clones in the sample, roughly 82% were seen once. The material sequenced was blood. These TCRs come from a boy under 18 with severe ulcerative colitis. Both conserved end residues are part of each CDR3. Fields, in order: CDR3 length, J gene, V gene, CDR3 protein.

CDR3 length: 14; J gene: TRBJ2-5; V gene: TRBV10-2; CDR3 protein: CASRDGTSGETQYF
CDR3 length: 16; J gene: TRBJ1-6; V gene: TRBV27; CDR3 protein: CASSSSGGSYNSPLHF
CDR3 length: 11; J gene: TRBJ1-2; V gene: TRBV11-2; CDR3 protein: CASSSTDGYTF
CDR3 length: 15; J gene: TRBJ1-1; V gene: TRBV18; CDR3 protein: CASSPPGRVRTEAFF
CDR3 length: 14; J gene: TRBJ1-2; V gene: TRBV5-1; CDR3 protein: CASSLDLGANGYTF
CDR3 length: 15; J gene: TRBJ2-7; V gene: TRBV13; CDR3 protein: CASSIESGGTYEQYF
CDR3 length: 13; J gene: TRBJ2-7; V gene: TRBV6-1; CDR3 protein: CATTGISSYEQYF
CDR3 length: 16; J gene: TRBJ1-6; V gene: TRBV4-2; CDR3 protein: CASSQTLRGRDSPLHF
CDR3 length: 15; J gene: TRBJ2-5; V gene: TRBV7-6; CDR3 protein: CASSRDRVGQETQYF
CDR3 length: 16; J gene: TRBJ1-5; V gene: TRBV21-1; CDR3 protein: CASSKGGHLAYQPQHF
CDR3 length: 17; J gene: TRBJ2-7; V gene: TRBV7-6; CDR3 protein: CASSLAAPSGGSYEQYF
CDR3 length: 15; J gene: TRBJ1-2; V gene: TRBV5-1; CDR3 protein: CASSTGGAVNYGYTF
CDR3 length: 13; J gene: TRBJ2-1; V gene: TRBV18; CDR3 protein: CASSPGLEREQFF
CDR3 length: 15; J gene: TRBJ2-2; V gene: TRBV30; CDR3 protein: CAALGRTGLAGELFF
CDR3 length: 14; J gene: TRBJ1-2; V gene: TRBV18; CDR3 protein: CASSPGGTGYGYTF
CDR3 length: 13; J gene: TRBJ1-5; V gene: TRBV7-3; CDR3 protein: CASSLGPGGLQHF
CDR3 length: 16; J gene: TRBJ2-7; V gene: TRBV4-1; CDR3 protein: CASSQDRGSGGSEQYF
CDR3 length: 19; J gene: TRBJ2-2; V gene: TRBV4-3; CDR3 protein: CASSLQNLAGGPFTGELFF
CDR3 length: 15; J gene: TRBJ1-5; V gene: TRBV5-6; CDR3 protein: CASSLRTGFNQPQHF
CDR3 length: 14; J gene: TRBJ1-6; V gene: TRBV2; CDR3 protein: CASSTTYGNSPLHF
CDR3 length: 15; J gene: TRBJ1-2; V gene: TRBV10-1; CDR3 protein: CASSETSEGFGGYTF
CDR3 length: 13; J gene: TRBJ2-2; V gene: TRBV19; CDR3 protein: CASSWGPTGELFF
CDR3 length: 14; J gene: TRBJ1-1; V gene: TRBV2; CDR3 protein: CASSEQGKATEAFF
CDR3 length: 13; J gene: TRBJ1-5; V gene: TRBV10-3; CDR3 protein: CAISRDSNQPQHF
CDR3 length: 13; J gene: TRBJ1-1; V gene: TRBV10-2; CDR3 protein: CATLKEGHTEAFF
CDR3 length: 11; J gene: TRBJ1-2; V gene: TRBV10-3; CDR3 protein: CAISGLYGYTF
CDR3 length: 15; J gene: TRBJ1-4; V gene: TRBV25-1; CDR3 protein: CASSEAGATNEKLFF
CDR3 length: 13; J gene: TRBJ1-2; V gene: TRBV7-9; CDR3 protein: CASSLGHRDGYTF
CDR3 length: 15; J gene: TRBJ2-1; V gene: TRBV4-2; CDR3 protein: CASSLTSGGFVEQFF
CDR3 length: 13; J gene: TRBJ1-1; V gene: TRBV12-5; CDR3 protein: CASGLLENTEAFF
CDR3 length: 15; J gene: TRBJ2-1; V gene: TRBV9; CDR3 protein: CASSLTSGALGEQFF
CDR3 length: 17; J gene: TRBJ1-1; V gene: TRBV9; CDR3 protein: CASSVGLGGLLHTEAFF
CDR3 length: 16; J gene: TRBJ2-7; V gene: TRBV2; CDR3 protein: CASSVSPGTGVYEQYF
CDR3 length: 11; J gene: TRBJ2-7; V gene: TRBV2; CDR3 protein: CAVSLGGEQYF
CDR3 length: 17; J gene: TRBJ2-7; V gene: TRBV11-1; CDR3 protein: CASSLQRSVGGYYEQYF